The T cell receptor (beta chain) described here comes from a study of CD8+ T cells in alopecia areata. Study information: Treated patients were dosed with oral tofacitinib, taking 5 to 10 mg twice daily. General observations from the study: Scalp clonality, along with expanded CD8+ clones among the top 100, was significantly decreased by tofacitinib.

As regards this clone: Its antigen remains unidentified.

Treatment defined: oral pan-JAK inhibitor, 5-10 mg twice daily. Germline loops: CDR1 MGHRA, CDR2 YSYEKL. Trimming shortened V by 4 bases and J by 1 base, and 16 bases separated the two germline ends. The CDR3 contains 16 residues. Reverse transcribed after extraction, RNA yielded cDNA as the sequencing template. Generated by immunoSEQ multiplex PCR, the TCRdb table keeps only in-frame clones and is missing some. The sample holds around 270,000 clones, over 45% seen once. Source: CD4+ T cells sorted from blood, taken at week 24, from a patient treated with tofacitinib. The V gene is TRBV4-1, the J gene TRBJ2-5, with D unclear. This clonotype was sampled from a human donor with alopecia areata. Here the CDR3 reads CASSPSAHIAQETQYF. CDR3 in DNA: TGCGCCAGCAGCCCATCGGCCCACATTGCCCAAGAGACCCAGTACTTC.